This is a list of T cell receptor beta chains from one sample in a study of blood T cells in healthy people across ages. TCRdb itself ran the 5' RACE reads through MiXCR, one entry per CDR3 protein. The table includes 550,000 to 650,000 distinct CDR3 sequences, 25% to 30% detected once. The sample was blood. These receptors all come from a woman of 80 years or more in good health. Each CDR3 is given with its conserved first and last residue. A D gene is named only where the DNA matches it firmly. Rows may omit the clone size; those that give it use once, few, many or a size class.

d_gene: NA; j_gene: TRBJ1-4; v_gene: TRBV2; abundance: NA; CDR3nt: TGTGCCAGCAGTCAAGAGGCAGGGATCGGTGAAAAACTGTTTTTT; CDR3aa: CASSQEAGIGEKLFF
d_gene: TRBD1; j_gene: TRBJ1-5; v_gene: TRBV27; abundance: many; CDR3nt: TGTGCCAGCAGGCACGTGACAGGGAATCAGCCCCAGCATTTT; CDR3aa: CASRHVTGNQPQHF
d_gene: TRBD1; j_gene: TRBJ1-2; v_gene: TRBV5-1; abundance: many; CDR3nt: TGCGCCAGCAGCTTGGATTATGGCAGGGGGCAACTTGGCTACACCTTC; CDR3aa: CASSLDYGRGQLGYTF
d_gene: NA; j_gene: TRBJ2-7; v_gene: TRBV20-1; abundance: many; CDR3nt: TGCAGTGGGGGGGGCCCCCCCAGATACGAGCAGTACTTC; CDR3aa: CSGGGPPRYEQYF
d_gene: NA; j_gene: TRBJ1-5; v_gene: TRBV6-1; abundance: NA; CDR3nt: TGTGCCAGCAGTGAGGCCAGGGCGTCACGCAATCAGCCCCAGCATTTT; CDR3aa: CASSEARASRNQPQHF
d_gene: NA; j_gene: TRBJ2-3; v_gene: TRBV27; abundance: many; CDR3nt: TGTGCCAGCAGTTCCCCTCGGGGTGGGGGACAACCAGATACGCAGTATTTT; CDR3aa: CASSSPRGGGQPDTQYF
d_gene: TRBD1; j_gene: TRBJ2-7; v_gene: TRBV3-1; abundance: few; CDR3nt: TGTGCCAGCAGCCGTACACCGGGACAGGGGTTCTACGAGCAGTACTTC; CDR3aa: CASSRTPGQGFYEQYF
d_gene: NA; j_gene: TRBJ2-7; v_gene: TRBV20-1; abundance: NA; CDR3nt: TGCAGTGTCTCGGGACCCCGATTGGACGAGCAGTACTTC; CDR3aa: CSVSGPRLDEQYF
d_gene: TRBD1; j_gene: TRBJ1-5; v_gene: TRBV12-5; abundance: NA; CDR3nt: TGTGCTAGTGGGAGGACAGGGGGTCAGCCCCAGCATTTT; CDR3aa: CASGRTGGQPQHF
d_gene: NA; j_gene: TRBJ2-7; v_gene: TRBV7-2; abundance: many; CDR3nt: TGTGCCAGCAGCTTAGAAGGGACGCCTTCGGGCGAGCAGTACTTC; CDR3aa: CASSLEGTPSGEQYF
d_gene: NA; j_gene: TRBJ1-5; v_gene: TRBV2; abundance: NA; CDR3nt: TGTGCCAGCAGGATGGGACCTACAAGCAATCAGCCCCAGCATTTT; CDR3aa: CASRMGPTSNQPQHF
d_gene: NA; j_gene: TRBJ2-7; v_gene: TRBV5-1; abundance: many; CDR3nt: TGCGCCAGCAGCTTGGACCCGGACCGGACTCTCGAGCAGTACTTC; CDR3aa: CASSLDPDRTLEQYF
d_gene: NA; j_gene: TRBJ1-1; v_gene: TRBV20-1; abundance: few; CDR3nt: TGCAGTGCTAGAGTGCGGGGATCCCCCTCCCCTGAAGCTTTCTTT; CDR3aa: CSARVRGSPSPEAFF
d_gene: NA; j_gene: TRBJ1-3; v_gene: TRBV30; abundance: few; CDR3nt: TGTGCCTGGAGTGTCTCTGGAAACACCATATATTTT; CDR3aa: CAWSVSGNTIYF
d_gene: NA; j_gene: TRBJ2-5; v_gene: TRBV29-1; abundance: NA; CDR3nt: TGCAGCGTTGACAGTGGGGTTTGGGAGACCCAGTACTTC; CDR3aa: CSVDSGVWETQYF
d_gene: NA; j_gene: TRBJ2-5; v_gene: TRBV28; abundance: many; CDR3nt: TGTGCCAGCAGTTTCCGCCAAGAGACCCAGTACTTC; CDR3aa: CASSFRQETQYF
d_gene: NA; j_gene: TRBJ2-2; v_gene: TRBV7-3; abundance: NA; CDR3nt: TGTGCCAGCAGCTCAGGGAGCGGGGAGCTGTTTTTT; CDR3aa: CASSSGSGELFF
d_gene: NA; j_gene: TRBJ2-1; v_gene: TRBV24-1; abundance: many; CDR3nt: TGTGCCACCAGTGATACCCTGACCAGCAATGAGCAGTTCTTC; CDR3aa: CATSDTLTSNEQFF
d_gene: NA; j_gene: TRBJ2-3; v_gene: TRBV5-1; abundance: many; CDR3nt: TGCGCCAGCAGCTTGGTGCAGCAGACGGATACGCAGTATTTT; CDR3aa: CASSLVQQTDTQYF
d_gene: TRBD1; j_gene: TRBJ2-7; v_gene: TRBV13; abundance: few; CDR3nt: TGTGCCAGCAGCACACCACAAGGGGGCCGTGCCTACGAGCAGTACTTC; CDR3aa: CASSTPQGGRAYEQYF
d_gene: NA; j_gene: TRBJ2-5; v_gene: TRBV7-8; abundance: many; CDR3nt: TGTGCCAGCAGCTTACCCAGGACAGGGAGGGGACAAGAGACCCAGTACTTC; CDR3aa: CASSLPRTGRGQETQYF
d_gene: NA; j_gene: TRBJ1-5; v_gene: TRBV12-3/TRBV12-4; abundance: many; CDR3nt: TGTGCCAGCAGCGGAGGGGGGGGCCTAAATCAGCCCCAGCATTTT; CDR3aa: CASSGGGGLNQPQHF
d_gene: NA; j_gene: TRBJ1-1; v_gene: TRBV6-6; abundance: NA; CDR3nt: TGTGCCAGCAGTTACAACGTGGCTCCCGGTCCTGAAGCTTTCTTT; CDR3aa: CASSYNVAPGPEAFF
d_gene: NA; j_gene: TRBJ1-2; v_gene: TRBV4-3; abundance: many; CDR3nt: TGCGCCAGCAGCCAGGGTCCCTATGGCTACACCTTC; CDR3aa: CASSQGPYGYTF
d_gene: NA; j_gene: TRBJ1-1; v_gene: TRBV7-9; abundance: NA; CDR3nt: TGTGCCAGCAGCTGGGGGGTAAGGGACACTGAAGCTTTCTTT; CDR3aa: CASSWGVRDTEAFF
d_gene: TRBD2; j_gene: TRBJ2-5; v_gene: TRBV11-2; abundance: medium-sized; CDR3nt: TGTGCCAGCAGTTATGCGGGGGGGGAGTACTTC; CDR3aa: CASSYAGGEYF
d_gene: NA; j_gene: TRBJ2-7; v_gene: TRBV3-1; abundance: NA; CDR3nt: TGTGCCAGCAGCCAAAGTCCCCAGGGGTCCTACGAGCAGTACTTC; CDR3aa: CASSQSPQGSYEQYF
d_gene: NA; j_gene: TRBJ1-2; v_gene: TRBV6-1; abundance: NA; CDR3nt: TGTCCCAGCAATTCAGGGTTGGAAGGCTACACCTTC; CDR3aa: CPSNSGLEGYTF
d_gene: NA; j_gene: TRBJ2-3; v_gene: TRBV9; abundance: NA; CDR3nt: TGTGCCAGCGGCGTAGGTGATGGGAGATTAACAGATACGCAGTATTTT; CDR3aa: CASGVGDGRLTDTQYF
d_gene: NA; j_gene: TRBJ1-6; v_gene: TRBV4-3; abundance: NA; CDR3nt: TGCGCCAGCAGCCAAGAGGACGGATCTTCACCCCTCCACTTT; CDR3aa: CASSQEDGSSPLHF
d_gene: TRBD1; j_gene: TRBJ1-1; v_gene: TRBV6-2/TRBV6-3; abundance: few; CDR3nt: TGTGCCAGCAGGACCAGACAGGGAACTGAAGCTTTCTTT; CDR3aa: CASRTRQGTEAFF
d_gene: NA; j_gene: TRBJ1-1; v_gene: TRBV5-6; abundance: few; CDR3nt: TGTGCCAGCAGCTTGAACAGACTGAACACTGAAGCTTTCTTT; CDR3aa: CASSLNRLNTEAFF
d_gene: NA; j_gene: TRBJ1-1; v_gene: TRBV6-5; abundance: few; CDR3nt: TGTGCCAGCAACCCCCGACAGACGAACACTGAAGCTTTCTTT; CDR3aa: CASNPRQTNTEAFF
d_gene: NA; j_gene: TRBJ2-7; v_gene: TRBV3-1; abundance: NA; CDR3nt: TGTGTCAGCAGACCAGGGACGGCCAACTACGAGCAGTACTTC; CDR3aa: CVSRPGTANYEQYF
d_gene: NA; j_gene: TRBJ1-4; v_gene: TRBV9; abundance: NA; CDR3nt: TGTGCCAGCAGCGCGGGCCTCGTGGGTGAAAAACTGTTTTTT; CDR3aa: CASSAGLVGEKLFF
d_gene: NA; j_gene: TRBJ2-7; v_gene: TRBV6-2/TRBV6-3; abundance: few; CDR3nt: TGTGCCAGCAGCGCCAACTTTGGGCCCTACGAGCAGTACTTC; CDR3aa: CASSANFGPYEQYF
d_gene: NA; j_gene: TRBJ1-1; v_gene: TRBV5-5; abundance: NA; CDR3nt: TGTGCCAGCAGCTTGTTTTTTGGGACACCCCGCCAAAAAGCTTTCTTT; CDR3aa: CASSLFFGTPRQKAFF
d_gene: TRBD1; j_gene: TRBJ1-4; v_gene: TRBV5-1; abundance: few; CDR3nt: TGCGCCAGCAGCAGAAACCCGGGACAGGGCGGCCACGAAAAACCGTTTTTT; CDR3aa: CASSRNPGQGGHEKPFF
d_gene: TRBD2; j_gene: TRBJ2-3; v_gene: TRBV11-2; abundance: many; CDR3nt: TGTGCCAGCAGCTTAGGGACTAGACAATTCATTGATACGCAGTATTTT; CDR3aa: CASSLGTRQFIDTQYF
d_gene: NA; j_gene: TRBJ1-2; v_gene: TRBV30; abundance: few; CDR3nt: TGTGCCTGGAGTGTACCCCCGACAGCCAACTATGGCTACACCTTC; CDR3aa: CAWSVPPTANYGYTF